A selection of T cell receptor beta chains follows, all from one sample in a study of response to subunit inactivated influenza vaccine. One entry per CDR3 protein, called by TCRdb with MiXCR from the RT-PCR reads. The sample yields a few hundred thousand distinct CDR3 sequences, 21% seen once. The sample was PBMCs from blood, taken approximately 22 months after vaccination. All receptors come from a man aged 50 to 69 who received an inactivated influenza vaccine. Both conserved end residues are part of each CDR3.

V gene	J gene	CDR3 protein
TRBV11-2	TRBJ2-1	CASSLEGGEQFF
TRBV7-9	TRBJ2-5	CASSLRQGNGETQYF
TRBV30	TRBJ2-4	CAWSVSNGNIQYF
TRBV7-2	TRBJ2-2	CASSFRRENTGELFF
TRBV14	TRBJ2-5	CASSPIGTGGFETQYF
TRBV20-1	TRBJ1-1	CSANRGANTEAFF
TRBV6-2/TRBV6-3	TRBJ1-5	CASSHLRDRAGNQPQHF
TRBV5-6	TRBJ2-4	CASSGPGTAKNIQYF
TRBV29-1	TRBJ1-1	CSVEDFEGAEAFF
TRBV20-1	TRBJ1-5	CSASGGRGNQPQHF
TRBV3-1	TRBJ2-1	CASSHFLAGAQSSYNEQFF
TRBV18	TRBJ1-2	CASSPSPGDYGYTF
TRBV12-1	TRBJ2-7	CASSFTGLAPSSYEQYF
TRBV5-1	TRBJ1-1	CASKGETEAFF
TRBV11-2	TRBJ2-7	CASSWGGSSYEQYF
TRBV20-1	TRBJ1-6	CSARGYQQGSGNSPLHF
TRBV19	TRBJ1-5	CASSYRGRPQHF
TRBV30	TRBJ2-7	CAWSFPTSGSPYEQYF
TRBV7-8	TRBJ1-5	CASSSRGGEVFSNQPQHF
TRBV7-8	TRBJ1-3	CASSTFDRTYSGNTIYF
TRBV3-1	TRBJ2-5	CASSGQRETQYF
TRBV20-1	TRBJ1-1	CSARDPPGNTEAFF
TRBV6-1	TRBJ1-1	CASSLAFGRTEAFF
TRBV2	TRBJ1-5	CASSADSNQPQHF
TRBV5-4	TRBJ1-2	CASSGGGLQSGYTF
TRBV3-1	TRBJ1-1	CASSQHTGGRQDTEAFF
TRBV12-3/TRBV12-4	TRBJ2-1	CASSLHQLLAGYNEQFF
TRBV7-9	TRBJ2-7	CASSPPSRYEQYF
TRBV2	TRBJ2-1	CASSRLVMLEQFF
TRBV7-2	TRBJ1-2	CASSLAPGGGYGYTF
TRBV9	TRBJ1-2	CASSVSRQGWDYGYTF
TRBV29-1	TRBJ1-4	CSAMDRTYEKLFF
TRBV11-2	TRBJ2-4	CASSPYRTGGLGLNIQYF
TRBV5-1	TRBJ2-3	CASRDWGGEIADTQYF
TRBV2	TRBJ2-1	CASRGGAGGYNEQFF
TRBV6-1	TRBJ2-3	CASSVPGQGDTQYF
TRBV7-2	TRBJ2-5	CASSFNSGKETQYF
TRBV19	TRBJ1-1	CASSPGETWVAESFF
TRBV4-2	TRBJ2-7	CASSQDEYSYEQYF
TRBV11-2	TRBJ1-4	CASSVHRNEKLFF
TRBV27	TRBJ2-7	CASSPTPTGFSYEQYF
TRBV10-3	TRBJ1-1	CAISGDRPKNTEAFF
TRBV28	TRBJ1-1	CASSTGARAFF
TRBV5-1	TRBJ2-5	CASSLGGGPVGEAQYF
TRBV20-1	TRBJ2-1	CSVPTHGQYNEQFF
TRBV9	TRBJ2-5	CASSVWAGAQLGETQYF
TRBV12-3/TRBV12-4	TRBJ2-5	CASSFTLIFLGTQYF
TRBV20-1	TRBJ1-1	CSAIRGQANTEAFF
TRBV27	TRBJ2-7	CASKKQATAYEQYF
TRBV7-3	TRBJ2-3	CASSNSQGDTQYF
TRBV12-3/TRBV12-4	TRBJ1-1	CASSPTVRYVTEAFF
TRBV7-2	TRBJ2-1	CASSLVASGGNEQFF
TRBV29-1	TRBJ2-5	CSVVFGFRETQYF
TRBV6-1	TRBJ1-5	CASRDGTSPQHF
TRBV5-1	TRBJ1-1	CASSLDRVAFF
TRBV4-2	TRBJ2-3	CASSQAWGGSTDTQYF
TRBV27	TRBJ1-1	CASWREGVNTEAFF
TRBV20-1	TRBJ1-6	CSGKRGGSPLHF
TRBV20-1	TRBJ2-1	CSAPVGHIRNEQFF
TRBV29-1	TRBJ2-1	CSVGPPDYNEQFF